This T cell receptor beta chain was sequenced during a study of T-cell memory formation after mild COVID-19. Whole-study results and caveats: Memory from before infection featured some responding clones, which suggests cross-reactive memory joined.

On this clonotype itself: Its target is not known.

TCRdb reanalysed the 5' RACE reads using MiXCR and keeps one entry per CDR3 protein. In the table there are under 550,000 distinct CDR3 sequences, about 20% of which are singletons. The sample was PBMCs or a T cell subset sorted from them (not recorded which). The sequence derives from a man aged 18 to 29 who had mild COVID-19 (a few samples of this study predate the infection). Cell type and time point are not known.

CDR3: CSASRTFQETQYF. Here the CDR3 DNA reads TGCAGTGCTTCCCGGACATTCCAAGAGACCCAGTACTTC. J is TRBJ2-5 and V is TRBV20-1; D is possibly TRBD1 (5 bases). Trimming removed 5 bases from V and 1 base from J, with 11 bases in between. Germline assignment: CDR1 DFQATT and CDR2 SNEGSKA (reference sequence). The CDR3 is 13 amino acids.